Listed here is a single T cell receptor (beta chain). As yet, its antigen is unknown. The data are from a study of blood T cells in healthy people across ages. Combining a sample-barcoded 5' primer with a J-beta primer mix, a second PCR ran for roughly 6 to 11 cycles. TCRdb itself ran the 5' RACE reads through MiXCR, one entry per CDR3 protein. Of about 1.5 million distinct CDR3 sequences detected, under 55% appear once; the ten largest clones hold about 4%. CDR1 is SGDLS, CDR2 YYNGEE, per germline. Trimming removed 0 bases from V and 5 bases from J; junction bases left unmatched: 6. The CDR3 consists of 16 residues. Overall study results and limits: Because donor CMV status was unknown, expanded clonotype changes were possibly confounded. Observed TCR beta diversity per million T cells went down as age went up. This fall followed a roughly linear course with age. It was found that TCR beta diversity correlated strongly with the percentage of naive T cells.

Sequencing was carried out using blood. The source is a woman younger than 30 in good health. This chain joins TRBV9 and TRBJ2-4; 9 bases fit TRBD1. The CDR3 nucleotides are TGTGCCAGCAGCGTAGCACCACAGGGGGCCGAAAACATTCAGTACTTC. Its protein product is CASSVAPQGAENIQYF.